The following is a T cell receptor (beta chain) sequence with its context. Its specificity is not known. This entry comes from a study of radiotherapy plus CTLA-4 blockade in lung cancer. As for the study in general: Among patients, 15% to 20% showed objective responses, and around 30% had disease control.

Sequencing used immunoSEQ multiplex PCR; TCRdb keeps in-frame clones, though not all of them. This sample has tens of thousands of clones; approximately 76% occur once, and the top ten carry around 10%. Study-wide results and limits: Together with interferon-beta, which increased in serum after radiation, early dynamic changes in blood T cell clones were reportedly the best predictors of response. TCR clones originating in tumors grew in number in blood after radiotherapy plus ipilimumab.

The source material was peripheral blood, sampled from a patient treated with radiotherapy plus ipilimumab. This receptor was taken from a human donor with non-small cell lung cancer who had stable disease on radiotherapy plus ipilimumab.

The CDR3 DNA follows: TGTGCCAGAAGCTTGTGGCAGGGGGCACCGAGCTCCTATAATTCACCCCTCCACTTT. It codes for CARSLWQGAPSSYNSPLHF. V gene TRBV5-3 combines with J gene TRBJ1-6; 8 nucleotides agree with TRBD1. TRBV5-3 is marked as an open reading frame, function uncertain. J gave up 0 bases and V 1 base, and 9 bases lay outside the gene matches. CDR3 length equals 19 residues.